This T cell receptor (beta chain) was captured in a study of blood T cell repertoires in COVID-19. Study-wide context: Some COVID-19 samples were acute and others convalescent; all came from the United States, Italy and Spain. From T cells, B-cell-depleted T cells, or PBMCs came the material, which was cDNA or gDNA.

The CDR3 is made up of 14 amino acids. The trim removed 6 bases at V and 4 bases at J, leaving 7 bases unmatched. CDR1 and CDR2 (germline): WNHNN, SYGVQD (reference sequence). In the source study's methods: Reference gene primers were amplified, and this amplification served to estimate nucleated cell counts. TCRdb's table, derived via immunoSEQ multiplex PCR, lists solely in-frame clones and lacks some. The V and J calls and clone size were taken over from that table, and D and trimming were inferred from the DNA. The sample shows about 280,000 clones, 75% to 90% of them seen only once. The rearrangement joins TRBV10-1 to TRBJ2-7; TRBD1 aligns across 9 bases. This TCR was recovered from a woman in her 40s who had recovered from COVID-19. The sequencing input was peripheral blood. The CDR3 sequence is CASSVDRGSYEQYF. CDR3 sequence (DNA): TGCGCCAGCAGCGTGGACAGGGGATCATACGAGCAGTACTTC.